Sequencing of this T cell receptor beta chain was carried out in a study of blood T cell repertoires in COVID-19. Across the study: COVID-19 samples collected from the United States, Italy and Spain covered acute and convalescent phases. From T cells, B-cell-depleted T cells, or PBMCs came the material, which was cDNA or gDNA.

This CDR3 has 13 residues. V was shortened by 5 bases and J by 7 bases, with 12 bases between the two germline ends. The germline V gene has CDR1 GTSNPN and CDR2 SVGIG (reference sequence). Original methodology: Cell counts per sample came from amplifying reference gene primers. TCRdb keeps only in-frame clones here, not all; method: immunoSEQ multiplex PCR. V and J calls and clone size come straight from that table; D and trimming were deduced from the DNA. The sample holds about 140,000 clones, roughly four fifths seen once. This clonotype originated in a woman in her forties or fifties with active or convalescent COVID-19. The gene calls are TRBV30 and TRBJ1-6; tentatively, D is TRBD1 (6 bases). Material for sequencing was peripheral blood. The chain's CDR3 is CAWDTGWNSPLHF. CDR3 bases: TGTGCCTGGGATACAGGGTGGAATTCACCCCTCCACTTT. Combining the CDR3 with reference TRBV30 and TRBJ1-6 gives the whole variable domain SQTIHQWPATLVQPVGSPLSLECTVEGTSNPNLYWYRQAAGRGLQLLFYSVGIGQISSEVPQNLSASRPQDRQFILSSKKLLLSDSGFYLCAWDTGWNSPLHFGNGTRLTVT.